One sample yielded the 14 T cell receptor beta chains listed below, sequenced in a study of PD-L1 blockade in urothelial cancer (dated by TCRdb to about 2017). The protocol used for the library was the immunoSEQ multiplex PCR assay. Held by TCRdb, this immuneACCESS table contains in-frame sequences only and omits some clones. Under half of the omission traces to an unresolved V gene where checked; the cause of the rest is unknown. This sample holds approximately 46,000 clones; 81% were observed only once. In total, the top ten clones hold 2.5% to 3% of the sample. Here the sequenced sample was PBMCs, taken around atezolizumab (anti-PD-L1) treatment. These receptors were taken from a man between 65 and 85 years old with urothelial cancer.

This clone was seen only once. This chain uses TRBV5-1 with TRBJ2-2, with 7 bases matching TRBD1. The CDR3 totals 16 residues. V shed 0 bases, J shed 2 bases, and the junction held 4 bases outside the gene matches. Germline V gene sequence: CDR1 SGHRS, CDR2 YFSETQ. The DNA of the CDR3 is TGCGCCAGCAGCTTGGAGGGGGCTCGAAACACCGGGGAGCTGTTTTTT. Encoded protein: CASSLEGARNTGELFF.

This chain uses TRBV4-2 with TRBJ2-1; 9 bases are a match to TRBD2. Germline CDR1 and CDR2: LGHNA and YNFKEQ. The CDR3 runs 19 residues. V lost 0 bases and J lost 0; bases outside the gene matches: 9. CDR3 protein: CASSQDPAGGTRSYNEQFF. In DNA, the CDR3 is TGTGCCAGCAGCCAAGATCCAGCGGGAGGTACTCGCTCCTACAATGAGCAGTTCTTC.

This chain connects TRBV11-2 to TRBJ2-5; D is possibly TRBD1 (5 bases). CDR3 length: 15 residues. The V gene lost 6 bases and the J gene lost 2 bases, with 16 bases spanning the gap. From germline, CDR1 is SGHAT and CDR2 FQNNGV. The CDR3 DNA is TGTGCCAGCAGTCATTTACTCAGGGCACAAGAGACCCAGTACTTC. It encodes CASSHLLRAQETQYF.

V gene TRBV19 combines with J gene TRBJ2-1, with 7 bases that match TRBD2. The CDR3 contains 16 residues. Germline lookup yields CDR1 LNHDA and CDR2 SQIVND (reference sequence). Trimming took 3 bases from V and 3 from J; bases not matched to a gene: 8. The CDR3 region has the DNA TGTGCCAGTAGTATCGGAGGGGAGGGCGACTACAATGAGCAGTTCTTC. Translation gives CASSIGGEGDYNEQFF.

V usage is TRBV9 and J usage is TRBJ1-5; 7 bases map to TRBD1. J gave up 2 bases and V 4 bases, and 6 bases lay outside the gene matches. The CDR3 has 15 residues. Germline assignment: CDR1 SGDLS and CDR2 YYNGEE. The CDR3: CASSPTGAGNQPQHF. The CDR3 region has the DNA TGTGCCAGCAGCCCCACAGGGGCCGGCAATCAGCCCCAGCATTTT. The whole variable domain, remainder taken from reference TRBV9 and TRBJ1-5, is DSGVTQTPKHLITATGQRVTLRCSPRSGDLSVYWYQQSLDQGLQFLIQYYNGEERAKGNILERFSAQQFPDLHSELNLSSLELGDSALYFCASSPTGAGNQPQHFGDGTRLSIL.

The gene calls are TRBV4-3 and TRBJ2-6, with D maybe TRBD1 (5 bases). This CDR3 spans 16 amino acids. CDR1 and CDR2 (germline): LGHNA, YSLEER. V was cut by 0 bases and J by 1 base, with 7 bases left in between. CDR3 sequence: CASSQDRVSGANVLTF. In nucleotides, the CDR3 is TGCGCCAGCAGCCAAGACAGGGTTTCTGGGGCCAACGTCCTGACTTTC.

The J gene is TRBJ1-1, the V gene TRBV6-5; 11 bases fit TRBD1. CDR1 MNHEY and CDR2 SVGAGI come from the germline V gene. This CDR3 region has 16 residues. Losses at the gene ends were 4 bases for V and 6 bases for J; bases not matched to a gene: 10. The CDR3 sequence: CASSSSRTGGVAEAFF. The CDR3 bases are TGTGCCAGCAGTTCGTCTCGGACAGGGGGCGTCGCTGAAGCTTTCTTT.

J is TRBJ2-7 and V is TRBV5-6; possibly TRBD1 for D (7 bases). The CDR3 is made up of 14 amino acids. From germline, CDR1 is SGHDT and CDR2 YYEEEE. Trimming took off 1 base at V and 3 bases at J, with 11 bases between the two ends. The CDR3 DNA reads as TGTGCCAGCAGCTTGCCAGGGGGGAGCTACGAGCAGTACTTC. Residues: CASSLPGGSYEQYF.

The chain combines TRBV5-1 with TRBJ1-4; perhaps TRBD1 as D (5 bases). Trimming cost V 0 bases and J 4 bases, with 13 bases left between them. The length of the CDR3 is 16 residues. Germline V lookup: CDR1 SGHRS, CDR2 YFSETQ. As DNA, the CDR3 is TGCGCCAGCAGCTTGGTGGGGCGGCAGGGTAATGAAAAACTGTTTTTT. It translates to CASSLVGRQGNEKLFF.

The CDR3 loop reads CASTAPGLMNTEAFF. In DNA form, the CDR3 reads TGTGCCAGCACCGCACCGGGACTTATGAACACTGAAGCTTTCTTT. The genes are TRBV28 and TRBJ1-1, with D perhaps matching TRBD1 (5 bases). CDR1 and CDR2 from the germline V gene are MDHEN and SYDVKM. This CDR3 region has 15 residues. V was trimmed by 7 bases and J by 0 bases, leaving 15 bases between them.

CDR3 protein: CASIQGPSSYEQYF. As DNA, the CDR3 is TGTGCCAGCATTCAGGGGCCCAGCTCCTACGAGCAGTACTTC. The chain couples TRBV6-6 to TRBJ2-7; tentatively, D is TRBD1 (6 bases). Trimming stripped 7 bases from V and 0 bases from J, with 13 bases between. Germline CDR1 MNHNY, CDR2 SVGAGI (reference sequence). The CDR3 sequence is 14 residues long.

The rearrangement joins TRBV5-4 to TRBJ1-3, with TRBD1 identical over 9 bases. CDR3 length: 17 amino acids. The V segment lost 0 bases and the J segment 2 bases; nucleotides outside the gene matches: 6. The germline V gene has CDR1 SGHNT and CDR2 YYREEE (reference sequence). CDR3 loop: CASSLGNRGLAGNTIYF. DNA of the CDR3: TGTGCCAGCAGCTTGGGGAACAGGGGGCTGGCTGGAAACACCATATATTTT.

The chain links TRBV2 to TRBJ1-1; possible D gene TRBD1, 6 bases. The CDR3 covers 11 residues. Looked up from germline, CDR1 is SNHLY and CDR2 is FYNNEI. V dropped 8 bases and J dropped 4 bases, with 8 bases sitting between them. The CDR3 reads CASGQLTEAFF. The CDR3 DNA reads TGTGCCAGCGGACAGCTCACTGAAGCTTTCTTT.

The rearrangement uses TRBV7-9 and TRBJ2-3, with D unresolved. Trimming stripped 0 bases from V and 0 bases from J, with 4 bases between. CDR3 length: 14 residues. Germline V gives CDR1 SEHNR, CDR2 FQNEAQ (reference sequence). The CDR3 loop is CASSLARSTDTQYF. The CDR3 DNA is TGTGCCAGCAGCTTAGCGAGAAGCACAGATACGCAGTATTTT. The full variable domain, completed using reference TRBV7-9 and TRBJ2-3, is DTGVSQNPRHKITKRGQNVTFRCDPISEHNRLYWYRQTLGQGPEFLTYFQNEAQLEKSRLLSDRFSAERPKGSFSTLEIQRTEQGDSAMYLCASSLARSTDTQYFGPGTRLTVL.